This T cell receptor beta chain was observed in a study of cytomegalovirus exposure and HLA in healthy donors. Study-wide results and caveats: Further analysis, carried out later, found HLA-associated TCR beta chains more clonally expanded than equally common other chains. Excluded were some V segments that proved indistinguishable, including TRBV6-2 and TRBV6-3. The authors listed 150 to 200 TCR beta chains as cytomegalovirus-associated.

This clone occurred a few times. Antigen unknown. Vbeta (60) and Jbeta (13) primers were used in the PCR. Using immunoSEQ multiplex PCR, the repertoire was profiled, and TCRdb retains in-frame clones only, with some absent. The table shows about 270,000 clones, with more than 80% occurring only once. Germline-derived CDR1 and CDR2 are SEHNR and FQNEAQ (reference sequence). This CDR3 region has 14 residues. V was pared by 5 bases and J by 4 bases, with 14 bases between. The chain uses TRBV7-9 and TRBJ1-1, with D possibly TRBD1 on 6 matching bases. Source material: PBMCs. This receptor was identified in a man aged 35-49 years in good health and CMV-seropositive. The chain's CDR3 is CASSLPQGRTEAFF. DNA for the CDR3: TGTGCCAGCAGCCTACCACAGGGACGCACTGAAGCTTTCTTT.